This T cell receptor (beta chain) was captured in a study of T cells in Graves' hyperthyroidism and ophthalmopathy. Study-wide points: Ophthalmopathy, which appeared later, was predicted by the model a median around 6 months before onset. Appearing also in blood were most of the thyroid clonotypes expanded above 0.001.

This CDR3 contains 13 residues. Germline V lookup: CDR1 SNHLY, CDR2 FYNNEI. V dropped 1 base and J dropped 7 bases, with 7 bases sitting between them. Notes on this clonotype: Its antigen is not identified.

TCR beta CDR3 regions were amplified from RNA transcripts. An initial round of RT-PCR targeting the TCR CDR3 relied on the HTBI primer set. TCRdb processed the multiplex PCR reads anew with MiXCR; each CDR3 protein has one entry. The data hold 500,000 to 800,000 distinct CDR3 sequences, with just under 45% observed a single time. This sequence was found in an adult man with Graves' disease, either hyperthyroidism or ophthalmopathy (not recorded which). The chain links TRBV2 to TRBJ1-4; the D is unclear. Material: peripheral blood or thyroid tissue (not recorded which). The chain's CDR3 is CASSEGRSEKLFF. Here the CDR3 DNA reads TGTGCCAGCAGTGAAGGGAGGAGTGAAAAACTGTTTTTT.